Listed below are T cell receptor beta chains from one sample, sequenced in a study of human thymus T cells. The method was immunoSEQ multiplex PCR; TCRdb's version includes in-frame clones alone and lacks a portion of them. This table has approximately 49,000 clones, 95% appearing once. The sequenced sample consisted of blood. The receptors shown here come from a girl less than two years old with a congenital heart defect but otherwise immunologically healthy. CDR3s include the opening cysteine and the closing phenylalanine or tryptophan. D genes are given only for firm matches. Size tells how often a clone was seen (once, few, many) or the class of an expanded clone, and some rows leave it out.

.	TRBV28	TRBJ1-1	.	CASKGNTEAFF	TGTGCCAGCAAGGGGAACACTGAAGCTTTCTTT
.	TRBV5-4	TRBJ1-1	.	CASSFTENTEAFF	TGTGCCAGCAGCTTTACAGAGAACACTGAAGCTTTCTTT
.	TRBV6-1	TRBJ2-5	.	CASSEDNQETQYF	TGTGCCAGCAGTGAAGACAACCAAGAGACCCAGTACTTC
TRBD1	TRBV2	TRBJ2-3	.	CASRQGNNREYF	TGTGCCAGCAGACAGGGGAACAATAGGGAGTATTTT
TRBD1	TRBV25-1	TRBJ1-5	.	CASSESGRGQPQHF	TGTGCCAGCAGTGAGTCGGGCAGGGGGCAGCCCCAGCATTTT
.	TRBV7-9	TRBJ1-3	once	CASSSLGNTIYF	TGTGCCAGCAGCTCCCTAGGAAACACCATATATTTT
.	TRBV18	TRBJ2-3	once	CASSPRSGPTDTQYF	TGTGCCAGCTCACCACGAAGCGGACCCACAGATACGCAGTATTTT
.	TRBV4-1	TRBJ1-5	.	CASSPKMGDSNQPQHF	TGCGCCAGCAGTCCTAAGATGGGGGATAGCAATCAGCCCCAGCATTTT
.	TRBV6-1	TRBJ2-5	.	CASSAFLRDQYF	TGTGCCAGCAGTGCTTTCCTTCGAGACCAGTACTTC
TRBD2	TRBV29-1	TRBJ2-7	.	CSVEVGTSGRSGQYF	TGCAGCGTTGAAGTGGGGACTAGCGGGAGATCAGGGCAGTACTTC
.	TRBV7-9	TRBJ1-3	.	CASSHNRAGAGNTIYF	TGTGCCAGCAGTCACAACCGGGCAGGGGCTGGAAACACCATATATTTT
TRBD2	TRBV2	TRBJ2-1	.	CASRPWGTASGRNEQFF	TGTGCCAGCAGACCATGGGGTACGGCTAGCGGGAGGAATGAGCAGTTCTTC
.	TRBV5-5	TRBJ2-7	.	CASSLAVSSIYEQYF	TGTGCCAGCAGCTTGGCCGTGAGTTCGATCTACGAGCAGTACTTC
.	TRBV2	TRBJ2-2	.	CASSAGRTGELFF	TGTGCCAGCAGTGCGGGCCGGACCGGGGAGCTGTTTTTT
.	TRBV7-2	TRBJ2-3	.	CASSLTKGGGADTQYF	TGTGCCAGCTCCCTGACTAAGGGGGGGGGCGCAGATACGCAGTATTTT
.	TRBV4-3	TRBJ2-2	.	CASSQGAGRGELFF	TGCGCCAGCAGCCAGGGGGCAGGGAGAGGGGAGCTGTTTTTT
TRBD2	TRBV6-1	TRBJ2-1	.	CASSGTSGYYNEQFF	TGTGCCAGCAGCGGGACTAGCGGCTATTACAATGAGCAGTTCTTC
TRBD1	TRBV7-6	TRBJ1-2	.	CASSAGQGWGYTF	TGTGCCAGCAGCGCGGGACAGGGCTGGGGCTACACCTTC
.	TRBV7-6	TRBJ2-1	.	CASSLGLHAYNEQFF	TGTGCCAGCAGCTTAGGGCTCCACGCGTACAATGAGCAGTTCTTC
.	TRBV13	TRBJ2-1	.	CASSFAGPLWNEQFF	TGTGCCAGCAGCTTCGCGGGCCCCCTCTGGAATGAGCAGTTCTTC
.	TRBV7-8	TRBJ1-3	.	CASSFSVESGNTIYF	TGTGCCAGCAGCTTTTCAGTGGAATCAGGAAACACCATATATTTT
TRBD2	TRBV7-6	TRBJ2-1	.	CASSHRDGNRGGEQFF	TGTGCCAGCAGCCATAGGGACGGGAATCGGGGGGGTGAGCAGTTCTTC
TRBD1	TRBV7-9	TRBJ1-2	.	CASSWGTVAPYGYTF	TGTGCCAGCAGCTGGGGGACAGTCGCACCCTATGGCTACACCTTC
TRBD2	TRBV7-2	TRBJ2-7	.	CASSPPLGLAGVGAYEQYF	TGTGCCAGCAGCCCCCCCCTGGGACTAGCGGGAGTAGGTGCCTACGAGCAGTACTTC
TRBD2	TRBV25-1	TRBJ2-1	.	CASSAGLAVPYNEQFF	TGTGCCAGCAGTGCGGGACTAGCGGTACCTTACAATGAGCAGTTCTTC
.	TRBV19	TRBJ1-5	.	CASSRGRNQPQHF	TGTGCCAGTAGTAGAGGGAGGAATCAGCCCCAGCATTTT
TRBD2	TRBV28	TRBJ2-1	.	CASSRIRTSGRLMGYNEQFF	TGTGCCAGCAGTCGGATAAGGACTAGCGGGAGGTTAATGGGCTACAATGAGCAGTTCTTC
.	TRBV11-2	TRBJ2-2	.	CASSSITRSTGELFF	TGTGCCAGCAGCTCGATAACTAGGAGCACCGGGGAGCTGTTTTTT
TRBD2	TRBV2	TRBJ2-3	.	CASSERGRVSTDTQYF	TGTGCCAGCAGTGAACGGGGGAGGGTCTCCACAGATACGCAGTATTTT
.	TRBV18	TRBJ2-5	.	CASSPRSGFTQETQYF	TGTGCCAGCTCACCACGGTCAGGGTTCACTCAAGAGACCCAGTACTTC
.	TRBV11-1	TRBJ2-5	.	CASSQILVGTQYF	TGTGCCAGCAGCCAGATTTTGGTGGGGACCCAGTACTTC
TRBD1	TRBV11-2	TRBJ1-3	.	CASSLIGGRRGRNTIYF	TGTGCCAGCAGCTTGATCGGGGGCCGAAGGGGGCGAAACACCATATATTTT
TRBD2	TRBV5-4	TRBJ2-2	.	CASSLASGTLTGELFF	TGTGCCAGCAGCTTGGCTAGCGGGACGCTCACCGGGGAGCTGTTTTTT
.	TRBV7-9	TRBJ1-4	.	CASSSTLLGGTNEKLFF	TGTGCCAGCAGCTCGACCCTTTTGGGGGGAACTAATGAAAAACTGTTTTTT
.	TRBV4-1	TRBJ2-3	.	CASSQEPPSGPQYF	TGCGCCAGCAGCCAAGAGCCCCCTTCGGGACCGCAGTATTTT
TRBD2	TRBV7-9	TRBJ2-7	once	CASSTRGRSTGGGEQYF	TGTGCCAGCAGCACAAGAGGCCGGTCGACGGGAGGCGGGGAGCAGTACTTC
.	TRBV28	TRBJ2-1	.	CASSFPIIGSSYNEQFF	TGTGCCAGCAGTTTCCCCATCATCGGTAGCTCCTACAATGAGCAGTTCTTC
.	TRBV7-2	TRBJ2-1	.	CASSLAKGRGANEQFF	TGTGCCAGCAGCTTAGCGAAAGGCAGGGGGGCAAATGAGCAGTTCTTC
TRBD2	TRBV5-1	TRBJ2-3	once	CASSSIPGGVTDTQYF	TGCGCCAGCAGCTCCATCCCCGGGGGGGTCACAGATACGCAGTATTTT
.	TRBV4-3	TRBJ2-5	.	CASSQGPPGNRPETQYF	TGCGCCAGCAGCCAAGGGCCCCCCGGGAACAGGCCTGAGACCCAGTACTTC
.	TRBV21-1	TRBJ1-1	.	CASSKPTYRNTEAFF	TGTGCCAGCAGCAAACCTACATACCGGAACACTGAAGCTTTCTTT
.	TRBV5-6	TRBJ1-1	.	CASRRLRQTLNTEAFF	TGTGCCAGCAGGCGGCTCCGTCAGACCCTGAACACTGAAGCTTTCTTT
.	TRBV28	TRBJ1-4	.	CASSSVSRTPNEKLFF	TGTGCCAGCAGTTCCGTCTCGCGGACTCCTAATGAAAAACTGTTTTTT
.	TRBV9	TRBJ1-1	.	CASSVAGVNTEAFF	TGTGCCAGCAGCGTAGCAGGAGTGAACACTGAAGCTTTCTTT
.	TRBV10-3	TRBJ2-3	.	CAISAGRDADTQYF	TGTGCCATCAGTGCGGGCAGGGACGCAGATACGCAGTATTTT
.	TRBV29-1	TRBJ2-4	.	CSVVLLGSKNIQYF	TGCAGCGTGGTACTCCTTGGTTCCAAAAACATTCAGTACTTC
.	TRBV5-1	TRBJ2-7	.	CASSFVSGHAYEQYF	TGCGCCAGCAGCTTCGTATCGGGACACGCCTACGAGCAGTACTTC
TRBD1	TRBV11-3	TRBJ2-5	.	CASSLGAGTVKETQYF	TGTGCCAGCAGCTTAGGAGCCGGGACAGTTAAAGAGACCCAGTACTTC
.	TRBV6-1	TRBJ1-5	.	CASSEAGGPHQPQHF	TGTGCCAGCAGTGAAGCGGGGGGGCCCCATCAGCCCCAGCATTTT
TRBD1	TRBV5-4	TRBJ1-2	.	CASSFGQGALRGYTF	TGTGCCAGCAGCTTTGGACAGGGGGCGCTAAGGGGCTACACCTTC
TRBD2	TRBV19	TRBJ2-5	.	CASSPGLAPQETQYF	TGTGCCAGTAGCCCAGGACTAGCACCACAAGAGACCCAGTACTTC
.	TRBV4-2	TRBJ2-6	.	CASSPSGANVLTF	TGTGCCAGCAGCCCTTCTGGGGCCAACGTCCTGACTTTC
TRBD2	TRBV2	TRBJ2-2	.	CASRTSGSSAGELFF	TGTGCCAGCCGAACTAGCGGGAGTTCCGCCGGGGAGCTGTTTTTT
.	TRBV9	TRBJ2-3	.	CASGRGNTDTQYF	TGTGCCAGCGGCAGGGGAAACACAGATACGCAGTATTTT
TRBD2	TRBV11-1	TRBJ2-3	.	CASSLARLAGDTQYF	TGTGCCAGCAGCTTAGCTAGGCTAGCGGGGGATACGCAGTATTTT
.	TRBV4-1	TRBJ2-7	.	CASSQPRAASYEQYF	TGCGCCAGCAGCCAACCAAGGGCAGCGTCCTACGAGCAGTACTTC
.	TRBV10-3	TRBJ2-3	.	CAISETIPTANTDTQYF	TGTGCCATCAGTGAGACCATTCCGACAGCGAACACAGATACGCAGTATTTT
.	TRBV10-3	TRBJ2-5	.	CAITASVQETQYF	TGTGCCATCACCGCTAGCGTACAAGAGACCCAGTACTTC
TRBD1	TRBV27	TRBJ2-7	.	CASSPGQAYEQYF	TGTGCCAGCAGTCCGGGACAGGCCTACGAGCAGTACTTC